Each of the 5 T cell receptor beta chains below was sequenced from the same sample in a study of cytomegalovirus exposure and HLA in healthy donors. The PCR had 60 Vbeta and 13 Jbeta primers. The method was immunoSEQ multiplex PCR; TCRdb's version includes in-frame clones alone and lacks a portion of them. Found here are more than 90,000 clones, 70% to 80% of them singletons; the top ten hold approximately 0.6%. The material sequenced was PBMCs. These TCRs come from a young man in good health and CMV-seronegative.

The chain links TRBV7-2 to TRBJ1-1; no clear D. The CDR3 loop spans 15 amino acids. Germline V gene data show CDR1 as SGHTA and CDR2 as FQGNSA. Trimming cost V 5 bases and J 3 bases, with 16 bases left between them. The chain's CDR3 is CASSRLDLRDTEAFF. The CDR3 nucleotides are TGTGCCAGCAGCAGATTGGACTTGCGGGACACTGAAGCTTTCTTT.

V and J are TRBV28 and TRBJ1-1, with D hard to call. There are 12 residues in the CDR3. Germline V gene data show CDR1 as MDHEN and CDR2 as SYDVKM. The CDR3 nucleotides read TGTGCTGCGTTTGCTGAGAACACTGAAGCTTTCTTT. Its protein is CAAFAENTEAFF.

The genes are TRBV18 and TRBJ2-7; D might be TRBD1 (6 bases). Germline V CDR1 and CDR2: KGHSH, LQKENI. This CDR3 comprises 13 residues. The V and J ends lost 3 bases and 1 base respectively, with 7 bases between them. The CDR3 loop reads CASSPRGSYEQYV. The CDR3 DNA follows: TGTGCCAGCTCACCTAGGGGGTCCTACGAGCAGTACGTC.

The chain couples TRBV11-3 to TRBJ1-2; D perhaps matches TRBD1 (5 bases). Germline V gene sequence: CDR1 SGHNT, CDR2 YENEEA. CDR3 length equals 13 residues. V lost 5 bases to trimming and J lost 4 bases, with 11 bases between them. In DNA, the CDR3 is TGTGCCAGCAGCCCCCAGGGAGGCTATGGCTACACCTTC. As protein: CASSPQGGYGYTF.

The chain uses TRBV19 and TRBJ1-2; a weak D match, TRBD1 (6 bases). Germline V gene sequence: CDR1 LNHDA, CDR2 SQIVND (reference sequence). V was pared by 4 bases and J by 4 bases, with 22 bases between. The CDR3 has 17 amino acids. CDR3 in amino acids: CASSTPTTDRLLYGYTF. CDR3 in DNA: TGTGCCAGTAGTACGCCTACCACCGACAGGCTCCTCTATGGCTACACCTTC.